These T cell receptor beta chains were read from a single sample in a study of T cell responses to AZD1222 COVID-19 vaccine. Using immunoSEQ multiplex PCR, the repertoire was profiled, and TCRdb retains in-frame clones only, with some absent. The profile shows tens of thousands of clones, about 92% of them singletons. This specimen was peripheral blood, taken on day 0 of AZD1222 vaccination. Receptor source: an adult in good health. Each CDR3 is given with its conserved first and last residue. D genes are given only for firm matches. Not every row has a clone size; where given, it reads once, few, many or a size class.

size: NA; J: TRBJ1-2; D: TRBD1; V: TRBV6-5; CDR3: CASRGTEDYGYTF; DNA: TGTGCCAGCAGGGGGACAGAGGACTATGGCTACACCTTC
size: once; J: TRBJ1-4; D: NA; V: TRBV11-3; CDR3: CASRTGTTNEKLFF; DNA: TGTGCCAGCAGAACCGGGACAACTAATGAAAAACTGTTTTTT
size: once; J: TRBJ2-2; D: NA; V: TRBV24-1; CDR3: CATSDWVGRGTDGELFF; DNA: TGTGCCACCAGTGACTGGGTTGGGCGGGGAACTGACGGGGAGCTGTTTTTT
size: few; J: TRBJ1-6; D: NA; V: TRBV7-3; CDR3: CASSVGSAGSPLHF; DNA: TGTGCCAGCAGCGTAGGAAGCGCGGGTTCACCCCTCCACTTT
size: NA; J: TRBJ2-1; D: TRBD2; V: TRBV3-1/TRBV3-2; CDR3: CASSGKVFQRGPSSYNEQFF; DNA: TGTGCCAGCAGCGGTAAGGTTTTTCAGCGGGGGCCTAGCTCCTACAATGAGCAGTTCTTC
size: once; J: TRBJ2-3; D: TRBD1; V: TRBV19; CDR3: CASSIGGQRLDTQYF; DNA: TGTGCCAGTAGTATTGGGGGACAGAGGCTGGATACGCAGTATTTT
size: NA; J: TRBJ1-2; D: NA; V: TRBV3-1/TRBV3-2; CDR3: CASSQDKTDGGYTF; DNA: TGTGCCAGCAGCCAAGATAAGACAGATGGTGGCTACACCTTC
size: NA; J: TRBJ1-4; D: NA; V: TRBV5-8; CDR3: CASSLAWGRAREKLFF; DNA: TGTGCCAGCAGCTTGGCCTGGGGCAGGGCCCGAGAAAAACTGTTTTTT
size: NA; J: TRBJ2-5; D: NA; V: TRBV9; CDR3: CASTSGILIQETQYF; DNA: TGTGCCAGCACGAGCGGTATCCTCATCCAAGAGACCCAGTACTTC
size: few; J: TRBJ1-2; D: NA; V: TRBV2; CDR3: CASIRDGNYGYTF; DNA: TGTGCCAGCATACGGGACGGAAACTATGGCTACACCTTC
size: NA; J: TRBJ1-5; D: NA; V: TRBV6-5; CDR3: CASRRWGGPQHF; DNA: TGTGCCAGCCGAAGGTGGGGAGGGCCCCAGCATTTT
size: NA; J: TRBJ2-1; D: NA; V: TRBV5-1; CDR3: CASSLGSQGRYNEQFF; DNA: TGCGCCAGCAGCTTGGGATCACAGGGCAGGTACAATGAGCAGTTCTTC
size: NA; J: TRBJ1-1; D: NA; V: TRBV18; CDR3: CASSPQGLNTEAFF; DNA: TGTGCCAGCTCGCCACAGGGATTGAACACTGAAGCTTTCTTT
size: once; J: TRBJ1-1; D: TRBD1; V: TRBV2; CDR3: CASSFTGEGTEAFF; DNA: TGTGCCAGCAGTTTCACAGGGGAGGGGACTGAAGCTTTCTTT
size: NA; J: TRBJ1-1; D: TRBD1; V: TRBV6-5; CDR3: CASSKGQRNTEAFF; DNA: TGTGCCAGCAGTAAGGGACAGAGAAACACTGAAGCTTTCTTT
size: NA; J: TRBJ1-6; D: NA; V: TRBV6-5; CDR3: CASSTARGPLHF; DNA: TGTGCCAGCAGTACGGCTCGGGGTCCCCTCCACTTT
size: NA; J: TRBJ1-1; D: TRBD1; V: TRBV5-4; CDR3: CASSWDSNTEAFF; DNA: TGTGCCAGCAGCTGGGACAGTAACACTGAAGCTTTCTTT
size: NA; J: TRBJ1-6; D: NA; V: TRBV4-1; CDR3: CASSQDHEGLLNSPLHF; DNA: TGCGCCAGCAGCCAAGATCATGAGGGCCTCCTTAATTCACCCCTCCACTTT
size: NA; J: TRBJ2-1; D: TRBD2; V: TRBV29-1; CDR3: CSVESVLAGGQEQFF; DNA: TGCAGCGTTGAAAGCGTTCTAGCGGGGGGGCAAGAGCAGTTCTTC
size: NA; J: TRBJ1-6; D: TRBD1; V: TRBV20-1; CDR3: CSASGQDGPLHF; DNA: TGCAGTGCTAGTGGACAGGATGGACCCCTCCACTTT
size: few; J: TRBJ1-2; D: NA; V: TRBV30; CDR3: CAWSPIRDGYTF; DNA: TGTGCCTGGAGTCCTATACGCGATGGCTACACCTTC
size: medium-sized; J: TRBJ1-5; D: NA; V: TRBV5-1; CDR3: CASSLTPIGAHQPQHF; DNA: TGCGCCAGCAGCTTGACACCTATCGGGGCCCATCAGCCCCAGCATTTT
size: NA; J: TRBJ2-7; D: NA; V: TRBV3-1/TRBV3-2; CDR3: CASSHSGSFYEQYF; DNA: TGTGCCAGCAGCCACTCAGGGAGCTTCTACGAGCAGTACTTC
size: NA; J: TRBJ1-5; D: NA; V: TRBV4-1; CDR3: CASSQIALSNQPQHF; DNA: TGCGCCAGCAGCCAAATAGCACTCAGCAATCAGCCCCAGCATTTT
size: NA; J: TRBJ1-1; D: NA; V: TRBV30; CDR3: CAWSVTANTEAFF; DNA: TGTGCCTGGAGTGTAACAGCTAACACTGAAGCTTTCTTT